Below are 24 T cell receptor beta chains sequenced from a single sample in a study of yellow fever vaccine responses in identical twins. TCRdb re-called the RT-PCR reads with MiXCR, one entry per CDR3 protein. The sample includes around 5,000 distinct CDR3 sequences, 70% to 90% seen only once; the top ten take around 2.9%. The sample here was T cells from blood (PBMCs), unsorted or a sorted subset (not recorded which), taken before or after yellow fever vaccination (not recorded which). Receptor source: a young woman who received the yellow fever vaccine.

This chain connects TRBV28 to TRBJ2-3; D is unclear. Trimming took off 5 bases at V and 4 bases at J, with 10 bases between the two ends. The CDR3 sequence is 13 residues long. CDR1 and CDR2 from the germline V gene are MDHEN and SYDVKM. Here the CDR3 DNA reads TGTGCCAGCAGTCCCCGCGCTTCAGATACGCAGTATTTT. This gives the protein CASSPRASDTQYF.

V is TRBV12-3 or TRBV12-4 and J is TRBJ2-7; D ambiguous. The CDR3 runs 15 residues. V lost 3 bases and J lost 2, with 14 bases in between. The CDR3 is CASSFNPQKTYEQYF. CDR3 sequence (DNA): TGTGCCAGCAGTTTTAATCCCCAGAAAACCTACGAGCAGTACTTC.

This clonotype occurred once. This rearrangement joins TRBV18 to TRBJ2-5; D is perhaps TRBD1 (6 bases). CDR3 length: 13 amino acids. V dropped 3 bases and J dropped 3 bases, with 8 bases sitting between them. CDR1 KGHSH and CDR2 LQKENI come from the germline V gene. CDR3 region: CASSPRTEETQYF. CDR3 DNA sequence: TGTGCCAGCTCACCGCGGACAGAAGAGACCCAGTACTTC.

This clonotype showed up just once. V gene TRBV2 combines with J gene TRBJ1-4; D unclear. The CDR3 contains 14 residues. The V end lost 3 bases, the J end lost 8 bases, and 13 bases lay between the germline ends. Germline CDR1 SNHLY, CDR2 FYNNEI. The CDR3 DNA reads TGTGCCAGCAGTGAGCCCGCGTTCGGGGAAAAACTGTTTTTT. This sequence encodes CASSEPAFGEKLFF.

The chain is built from TRBV4-2 and TRBJ2-1; TRBD2 might be the D (5 bases). Trimming removed 4 bases at V and 5 bases at J, with 9 bases between. CDR1 and CDR2 (germline): LGHNA, YNFKEQ. This CDR3 has 13 residues. CDR3 bases: TGTGCCAGCAGCCCTGGACTCGACAATGAGCAGTTCTTC. Translated: CASSPGLDNEQFF.

The chain links TRBV6-1 to TRBJ1-1; a possible D gene is TRBD1 (5 bases). Trimming left V 4 bases short and J 4 bases short, with 13 bases between. Germline loops: CDR1 MNHNS, CDR2 SASEGT. The CDR3 runs to 14 residues. This CDR3 is CASSASQGVTEAFF. The CDR3 DNA sequence: TGTGCCAGCAGTGCTTCGCAGGGCGTCACTGAAGCTTTCTTT.

The V gene is TRBV28, the J gene TRBJ2-4; D gene uncertain. The CDR3 spans 16 residues. Germline V CDR1 and CDR2: MDHEN, SYDVKM. Trimming left V 4 bases short and J 6 bases short, with 19 bases between. CDR3 loop: CASSSQVRGRRNIQYF. DNA of the CDR3: TGTGCCAGCAGTTCCCAAGTGAGAGGACGTCGAAACATTCAGTACTTC.

This chain uses TRBV11-1 with TRBJ1-2, with D possibly matching TRBD1 (6 bases). CDR1 and CDR2 (germline): SGHAT, FQDESV (reference sequence). Trimming left V 2 bases short and J 4 bases short, with 17 bases between. The CDR3 has 16 amino acids. CDR3 nucleotides: TGTGCCAGCAGCTTATTTATGGGACAAGGGGGCTATGGCTACACCTTC. Translation: CASSLFMGQGGYGYTF. The full variable domain, rest sourced from reference TRBV11-1 and TRBJ1-2, is EAEVAQSPRYKITEKSQAVAFWCDPISGHATLYWYRQILGQGPELLVQFQDESVVDDSQLPKDRFSAERLKGVDSTLKIQPAELGDSAMYLCASSLFMGQGGYGYTFGSGTRLTVV.

The rearrangement links TRBV6-2 or TRBV6-3 to TRBJ2-2; 14 bases map to TRBD2. V lost 2 bases to trimming and J lost 5 bases; unmatched junction nucleotides: 7. Germline V gene data show CDR1 as MNHEY and CDR2 as SVGEGT. This CDR3 is built from 18 residues. The CDR3 DNA reads as TGTGCCAGCAGTTACCCCGGGACTAGCGGGAGCAGTACCGGGGAGCTGTTTTTT. It translates to CASSYPGTSGSSTGELFF.

For this clonotype: One end of the junction is discordant with germline, which a read error may explain. This chain uses TRBV24-1 with TRBJ1-2; 7 nucleotides match TRBD1. Germline CDR1 is KGHDR and CDR2 is SFDVKD. The CDR3 has 14 amino acids. CDR3 in amino acids: CATSDRTGRYGYTF. The CDR3 DNA is TGTGCCACCAGTGATCGGACAGGCAGATATGGCTACACTTTC.

V is TRBV30 and J is TRBJ2-1; the match to TRBD1 covers 8 bases. The CDR3 loop spans 18 amino acids. J gave up 4 bases and V 3 bases, and 17 bases lay outside the gene matches. Germline loops: CDR1 GTSNPN, CDR2 SVGIG (reference sequence). CDR3: CAWRNPFLDRALYNEQFF. CDR3 in DNA: TGTGCCTGGAGAAACCCGTTCCTGGACAGGGCTTTGTACAATGAGCAGTTCTTC.

This chain links TRBV29-1 with TRBJ1-1, with TRBD1 identical over 8 bases. V shed 3 bases and J 2 bases; nucleotides not matched to a gene: 2. Germline V CDR1 and CDR2: SQVTM, ANQGSEA. CDR3 length: 13 amino acids. CDR3: CSVDTGGNTEAFF. The CDR3 bases are TGCAGCGTTGACACAGGGGGTAACACTGAAGCTTTCTTT.

The rearrangement uses TRBV11-2 and TRBJ2-7; D gene unclear. The V end lost 2 bases, the J end lost 2 bases, and 10 bases lay between the germline ends. This CDR3 spans 14 amino acids. CDR1 and CDR2 (germline): SGHAT, FQNNGV. The CDR3 sequence is CASSLYEGPYEQYF. As DNA, the CDR3 is TGTGCCAGCAGCTTATATGAAGGCCCCTACGAGCAGTACTTC.

V and J are TRBV23-1 and TRBJ2-6; D gene uncertain. TRBV23-1 is labeled an ORF, and its function is uncertain. V was pared by 6 bases and J by 4 bases, with 10 bases between. This CDR3 spans 14 amino acids. CDR3 protein: CASRKDSGANVLTF. The CDR3 nucleotides are TGCGCCAGCAGAAAGGATTCGGGGGCCAACGTCCTGACTTTC.

The genes are TRBV7-9 and TRBJ2-3, with 10 bases lining up with TRBD1. CDR1 is SEHNR and CDR2 is FQNEAQ in the germline V gene (reference sequence). The CDR3 contains 14 residues. V was clipped by 5 bases and J by 6 bases; unmatched bases: 5. CDR3 protein: CASSTRQGADTQYF. The CDR3 region has the DNA TGTGCCAGCAGCACAAGACAGGGGGCGGATACGCAGTATTTT.

The V call is TRBV6-1, the J call TRBJ1-4, with D possibly matching TRBD1 (5 bases). The CDR3 consists of 13 residues. Germline-derived CDR1 and CDR2 are MNHNS and SASEGT. The V gene lost 3 bases and the J gene lost 8 bases, with 10 bases spanning the gap. The chain's CDR3 is CASSDGTLEKLFF. The CDR3 nucleotides read TGTGCCAGCAGTGATGGGACTTTAGAAAAACTGTTTTTT.

The CDR3 DNA reads TGTGCCAGCAGCTTCCGGACCGCGGAACGCACAGATACGCAGTATTTT. Its translation: CASSFRTAERTDTQYF. This chain uses TRBV12-1 with TRBJ2-3. TRBV12-1 is a recognized pseudogene. CDR3 length: 16 residues.

The chain employs TRBV7-1 and TRBJ2-7, with TRBD1 matching 7 bases. TRBV7-1 is noted as an ORF with a role that remains uncertain. The CDR3 runs to 13 residues. Trimming at V came to 3 bases and at J to 7 bases, leaving 6 bases not matched to a gene. The CDR3 DNA reads as TGTGCCAGCAGCTCGACAGGGCGTGGGGAGCAGTACTTC. It codes for CASSSTGRGEQYF.

The CDR3 protein is CASSLGTGAYEQYF. The CDR3 nucleotides read TGTGCCAGCAGCCTGGGGACAGGGGCCTACGAGCAGTACTTC. The chain couples TRBV3-1 to TRBJ2-7; 10 bases are a match to TRBD1. The CDR3 runs to 14 residues. V gave up 4 bases and J gave up 2 bases; unmatched junction bases: 2. CDR1 LGHDT and CDR2 YNNKEL come from the germline V gene (reference sequence).

V and J are TRBV11-2 and TRBJ2-3, with 12 bases aligning to TRBD1. CDR3 size: 15 residues. Germline V CDR1 and CDR2: SGHAT, FQNNGV. Trimming took 1 base from V and 5 from J; bases not matched to a gene: 1. CDR3: CASSLGDRGQDTQYF. CDR3 nucleotides: TGTGCCAGCAGCTTAGGGGACAGGGGGCAAGATACGCAGTATTTT.

The chain couples TRBV6-5 to TRBJ1-1; maybe TRBD1 (6 bases). Deletions cut 2 bases from V and 9 bases from J, with 10 bases between. This CDR3 region has 12 residues. Germline V gene data show CDR1 as MNHEY and CDR2 as SVGAGI. CDR3 loop: CASSYTGLKAFF. The DNA for the CDR3 is TGTGCCAGCAGTTACACAGGGCTGAAAGCTTTCTTT.

This clonotype was picked up a small number of times. The chain employs TRBV6-2 or TRBV6-3 and TRBJ2-7; possibly TRBD2 for D (6 bases). The germline V gene encodes CDR1 MNHEY and CDR2 SVGEGT. V was pared by 8 bases and J by 3 bases, with 20 bases between. This CDR3 comprises 15 residues. The CDR3 bases are TGTGCCAGCTATGACTTCCGGGACTCACTCTACGAGCAGTACTTC. Protein sequence: CASYDFRDSLYEQYF.

For the CDR3, the DNA is TGTGCCACCAGCAGAACAGGGCCCCGGGCCGAACTGTTTTTT. Protein: CATSRTGPRAELFF. The chain couples TRBV15 to TRBJ1-4, with TRBD1 as a possible D gene (6 bases). Trimming took 2 bases from V and 12 from J, leaving 16 bases between them. The CDR3 is 14 residues long. Germline V CDR1 and CDR2: LNHNV, YYDKDF (reference sequence).

This rearrangement joins TRBV20-1 to TRBJ1-1; D ambiguous. The CDR3 length is 13 residues. The V and J ends lost 1 base and 6 bases respectively, with 12 bases between them. Germline V gene sequence: CDR1 DFQATT, CDR2 SNEGSKA (reference sequence). In nucleotides, the CDR3 is TGCAGTGCTAGAGGCTCGGGAACGCCTGAAGCTTTCTTT. It is translated as CSARGSGTPEAFF.